A selection of T cell receptor beta chains follows, all from one sample in a study of cytomegalovirus exposure and HLA in healthy donors. Libraries were prepared by immunoSEQ multiplex PCR; TCRdb keeps only in-frame clonotypes and omits some of them. The table lists approximately 52,000 clones, 65% to 80% of them singletons. The sequencing input was PBMCs. These receptors were taken from a man aged 40-49 years in good health and CMV-seropositive. Each CDR3 is given without its conserved first and last residue. Fields, in order: V gene, J gene, CDR3 protein.

V: TRBV5-4; J: TRBJ2-3; CDR3: ASSLPGTKRTDTQY
V: TRBV7-2; J: TRBJ2-7; CDR3: ASSPSGAGYEQY
V: TRBV5-1; J: TRBJ1-2; CDR3: ASSLAGDSPYGYT
V: TRBV19; J: TRBJ2-5; CDR3: ASSIRAGGQETQY
V: TRBV5-1; J: TRBJ2-7; CDR3: ASSLAISYEQY
V: TRBV4-3; J: TRBJ2-1; CDR3: ASSPYSGTGDFNEQF
V: TRBV7-2; J: TRBJ1-1; CDR3: ASSSSAVGAEAF
V: TRBV25-1; J: TRBJ2-5; CDR3: ASTGGETQY
V: TRBV7-8; J: TRBJ2-4; CDR3: ASSGEDSRINIQY
V: TRBV27; J: TRBJ1-1; CDR3: ASSLYRGNTEAF
V: TRBV10-3; J: TRBJ2-7; CDR3: AISESREQGGHEQY
V: TRBV10-1; J: TRBJ2-5; CDR3: ASPRLAGTIQETQY
V: TRBV2; J: TRBJ2-2; CDR3: ASSGQGVGELF
V: TRBV18; J: TRBJ1-1; CDR3: ASSPDKLNTEAF
V: TRBV5-1; J: TRBJ2-1; CDR3: ASSLTSGGNNEQF
V: TRBV6-5; J: TRBJ2-7; CDR3: ASSWGDLYEQY
V: TRBV14; J: TRBJ2-7; CDR3: ASSPQIGGDGEQY
V: TRBV19; J: TRBJ1-2; CDR3: ASSIRGAGYGYT
V: TRBV2; J: TRBJ1-2; CDR3: ASGMEGNLGYT
V: TRBV4-2; J: TRBJ2-2; CDR3: ASSQDLAGELF
V: TRBV5-6; J: TRBJ2-3; CDR3: ASSLRFGGDGTDTQY
V: TRBV7-9; J: TRBJ1-1; CDR3: ASSSDREAF
V: TRBV7-9; J: TRBJ2-3; CDR3: ASTGGRGLADTQY
V: TRBV28; J: TRBJ1-1; CDR3: ASSFRFGAEAF
V: TRBV4-2; J: TRBJ1-2; CDR3: ASSQDPRSYGYT
V: TRBV30; J: TRBJ1-4; CDR3: AWRIPGTNEKLF
V: TRBV11-2; J: TRBJ2-1; CDR3: ASRRTGYNEQF
V: TRBV5-1; J: TRBJ2-3; CDR3: ASSLAGGRTDTQY
V: TRBV7-2; J: TRBJ2-1; CDR3: ASSETSGSYNEQF
V: TRBV7-5; J: TRBJ1-6; CDR3: VRQTGFSINSPLH
V: TRBV6-5; J: TRBJ2-5; CDR3: ASGSTGETQY
V: TRBV6-1; J: TRBJ1-5; CDR3: ASSGEGESQPQH
V: TRBV7-6; J: TRBJ1-1; CDR3: ASSLGSNRNTEAF
V: TRBV19; J: TRBJ1-2; CDR3: ASTMQTGGASYGYT
V: TRBV15; J: TRBJ1-5; CDR3: ATSRDLFQPQH
V: TRBV5-1; J: TRBJ2-5; CDR3: ASSMTSGEETQY
V: TRBV29-1; J: TRBJ2-3; CDR3: SVRDRGRLDTQY
V: TRBV9; J: TRBJ2-1; CDR3: ASSVGGVGNEQF
V: TRBV20-1; J: TRBJ2-1; CDR3: SATLAGEGF
V: TRBV7-9; J: TRBJ2-1; CDR3: ASSLEGLEQF
V: TRBV5-6; J: TRBJ1-2; CDR3: ASSLGGTGGDYGYT
V: TRBV7-2; J: TRBJ2-1; CDR3: ASSLGAGGYSGNEQF
V: TRBV2; J: TRBJ1-1; CDR3: ASREQTGGDTEAF
V: TRBV27; J: TRBJ2-7; CDR3: ASSLGQGGYEQY
V: TRBV7-6; J: TRBJ2-2; CDR3: ASSLLPRGTGELF
V: TRBV7-2; J: TRBJ2-7; CDR3: ASSMLSGAQY
V: TRBV7-8; J: TRBJ2-7; CDR3: ASSVRDKPYEQY
V: TRBV6-5; J: TRBJ1-2; CDR3: ASSYTYGYT
V: TRBV30; J: TRBJ2-7; CDR3: AWATGGALYEQY
V: TRBV2; J: TRBJ1-1; CDR3: ASSLTENTEAF